The T cell receptor (beta chain) described here comes from a study of regulatory T cells in long-lasting Graves disease. Findings and caveats of the study: TCR diversity in persistent Graves' patients was below that of newly diagnosed ones. TRBV28 was favored in persistent disease, as were TRBJ1-2 and TRBJ2-5.

Construction of TCR beta libraries relied on iRepertoire HTBI primers and on Arm-PCR targeting CDR3 regions. TCRdb processed the multiplex PCR reads anew with MiXCR; each CDR3 protein has one entry. The table records 250,000 to 400,000 distinct CDR3 sequences, 15% to 20% of them present only once. Time point denoted: newly diagnosed GD, antithyroid drugs for less than 3 months. There was RNA extracted from PBMCs, and the TCR library was made from it. The guidelines of the American Thyroid Association were the basis for diagnosing Graves' disease. The source of the patients was an endocrinology department in Xi'an, China. V lost 0 bases and J lost 0, with 9 bases in between. The CDR3 has 15 amino acids. From germline, CDR1 is GTSNPN and CDR2 SVGIG (reference sequence). Ten or more counts support this clonotype. What it recognizes is unknown.

This TCR derives from a female donor with Graves disease. The sample here was peripheral blood mononuclear cells (PBMCs), taken at new diagnosis, from a patient treated with antithyroid drugs. The chain recombines TRBV30 with TRBJ1-3; no definite D call. This CDR3 is CAWSVRASSGNTIYF. The CDR3 DNA is TGTGCCTGGAGTGTGAGGGCGAGCTCTGGAAACACCATATATTTT.